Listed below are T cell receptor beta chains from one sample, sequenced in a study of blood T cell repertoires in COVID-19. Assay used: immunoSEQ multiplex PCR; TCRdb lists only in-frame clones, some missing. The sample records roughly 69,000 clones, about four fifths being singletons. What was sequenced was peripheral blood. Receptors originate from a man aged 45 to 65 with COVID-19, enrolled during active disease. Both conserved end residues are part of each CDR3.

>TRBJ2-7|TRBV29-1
CSVAGLSGEQYF
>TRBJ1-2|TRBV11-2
CASSSPRGPPYGYTF
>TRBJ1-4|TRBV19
CASSAPGTGSEKLFF
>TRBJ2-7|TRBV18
CASSPPGRLGEQYF
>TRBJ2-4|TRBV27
CASSSGGIENIQYF
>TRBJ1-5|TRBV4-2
CASSQRTGEGNQPQHF
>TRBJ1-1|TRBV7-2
CASSNGQGVNTEAFF
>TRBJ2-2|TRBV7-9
CASSSGAGQGASNTGELFF
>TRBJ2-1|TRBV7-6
CASSLNVGLAALGDEQFF
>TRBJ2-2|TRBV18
CASSPPVQYPGGTGELFF
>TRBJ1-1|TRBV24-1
CATSDLQASRSGARSTEAFF
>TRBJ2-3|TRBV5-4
CASSLAAGMQYF
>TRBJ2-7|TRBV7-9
CASSRGFYEQYF
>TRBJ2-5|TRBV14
CASSGQFQETQYF
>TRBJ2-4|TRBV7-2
CASSPYFGTKNIQYF
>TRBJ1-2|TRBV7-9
CASSSPRVSCGYTF
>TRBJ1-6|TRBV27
CASSRTGVGNSPLHF
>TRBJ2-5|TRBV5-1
CASSLSTSGGKTQYF
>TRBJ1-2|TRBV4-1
CASSHIIRDSHENYGYTF
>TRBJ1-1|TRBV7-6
CASSLGGRAGTEAFF
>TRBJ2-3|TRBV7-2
CASTGQGITTDTQYF
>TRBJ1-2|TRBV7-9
CASSVPGTGVFGYTF
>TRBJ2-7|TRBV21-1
CASSRGQKFIEQYF
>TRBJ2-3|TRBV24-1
CATSDQSLDTDTQYF
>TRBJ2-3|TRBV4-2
CASSHKTGDTDTQYF
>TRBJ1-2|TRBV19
CASGEGGASGYTF
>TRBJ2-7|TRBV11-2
CASSVTRGTAYEQYF
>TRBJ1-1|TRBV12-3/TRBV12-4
CASSVSTEAFF
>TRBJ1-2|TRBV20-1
CSASGTATNYGYTF
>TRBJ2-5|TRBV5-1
CASSETGSDTQYF
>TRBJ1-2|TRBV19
CASSIEAGHGYTF
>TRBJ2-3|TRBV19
CASSIGQGFADTQYF
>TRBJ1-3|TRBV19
CASSIAKFAGNTIYF
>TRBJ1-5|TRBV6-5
CASRSKSPSNQPQHF
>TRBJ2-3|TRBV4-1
CASSQLQGLKADTQYF
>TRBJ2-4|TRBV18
CASSLFGPGTAKNIQYF
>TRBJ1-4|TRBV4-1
CASSNWENEKLFF
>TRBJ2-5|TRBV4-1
CASSQDPGRVGGTQYF
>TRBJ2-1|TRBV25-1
CASSEWGSGGSYNEQFF
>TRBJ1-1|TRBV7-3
CASSLMGGTVHEAFF
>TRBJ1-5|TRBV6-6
CASRGNSNQPQHF
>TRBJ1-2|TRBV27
CASSLKSFYGYTF
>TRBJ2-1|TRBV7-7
CASSPRLADSYNEQFF
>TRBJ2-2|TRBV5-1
CASAGGTGVTGELFF
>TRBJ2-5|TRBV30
CAWSVLGPLETQYF